The 21 T cell receptor beta chains below were found in one sample sequenced in a study of shared clonotypes between healthy human individuals. Generated by immunoSEQ multiplex PCR, the TCRdb table keeps only in-frame clones and is missing some. The sample holds about 1.5 million clones; around 97% are singletons and the top ten take approximately 1.1%. The sample consisted of naive CD4+ T cells sorted from blood. Subset specified: CD45RA+ positively selected. Receptor source: a man aged 25-45 years in good health.

V gene TRBV7-9 combines with J gene TRBJ1-5; 7 bases fit TRBD1. After removal of 5 bases from V and 4 bases from J, the junction contained 11 bases not matched to a gene. The CDR3 runs 16 residues. CDR1 is SEHNR and CDR2 is FQNEAQ in the germline V gene (reference sequence). Written as DNA, the CDR3 is TGTGCCAGCAGCCAAAGTGCCGGGACAGCAAATCAGCCCCAGCATTTT. Its translation is CASSQSAGTANQPQHF.

The rearrangement uses TRBV30 and TRBJ2-1; D not resolved. The CDR3 spans 17 residues. CDR1 and CDR2 (germline): GTSNPN, SVGIG (reference sequence). Trimming cost V 4 bases and J 0 bases, with 19 bases left between them. CDR3 in amino acids: CAWIPFHDTSSYNEQFF. As DNA, the CDR3 is TGTGCCTGGATCCCTTTTCACGACACGAGCTCCTACAATGAGCAGTTCTTC.

The V and J genes are TRBV28 and TRBJ2-3; 7 nucleotides align to TRBD2. CDR3 length: 15 amino acids. The trim removed 5 bases at V and 0 bases at J, leaving 5 bases unmatched. The germline gives CDR1 MDHEN, CDR2 SYDVKM. CDR3 coding DNA: TGTGCCAGCAGTCCCGGGGGGTACAGCACAGATACGCAGTATTTT. As protein: CASSPGGYSTDTQYF.

The J gene is TRBJ1-1, the V gene TRBV25-1; 8 nucleotides align to TRBD1. This CDR3 region has 13 residues. The ends lost 6 bases at V and 4 bases at J; junction bases unmatched: 4. Germline CDR1 reads MGHDK; CDR2 reads SYGVNS. CDR3 sequence (DNA): TGTGCCAGCAGAACAGGGGGGAGCACTGAAGCTTTCTTT. The encoded protein is CASRTGGSTEAFF.

This chain uses TRBV29-1 with TRBJ2-3; 8 bases match TRBD1. The CDR3 runs 12 residues. V trimming: 7 bases; J trimming: 4 bases; junction bases outside the gene matches: 4. Germline CDR1 reads SQVTM; CDR2 reads ANQGSEA. CDR3: CSAGQGSDTQYF. The CDR3 nucleotides are TGCAGCGCCGGACAGGGTTCAGATACGCAGTATTTT.

The rearrangement links TRBV28 to TRBJ2-7; the match to TRBD2 covers 7 bases. This CDR3 region has 14 residues. V gave up 6 bases and J gave up 2 bases; unmatched junction bases: 7. Germline values: CDR1 MDHEN, CDR2 SYDVKM. DNA of the CDR3: TGTGCCAGCAGAAATAGCGGGCCCCCCTACGAGCAGTACTTC. Its protein product is CASRNSGPPYEQYF. The variable domain in full, with the rest retrieved from reference TRBV28 and TRBJ2-7, is DVKVTQSSRYLVKRTGEKVFLECVQDMDHENMFWYRQDPGLGLRLIYFSYDVKMKEKGDIPEGYSVSREKKERFSLILESASTNQTSMYLCASRNSGPPYEQYFGPGTRLTVT.

This chain links TRBV4-1 with TRBJ1-2; a possible D gene is TRBD1 (6 bases). Per germline, CDR1 MGHRA and CDR2 YSYEKL. The CDR3 is made up of 19 amino acids. The germline V and J ends were trimmed by 0 bases and 1 base, with 21 bases remaining between them. The CDR3 region is CASSQDFFRGLSFNYGYTF. CDR3 nucleotides: TGCGCCAGCAGCCAAGATTTTTTCAGGGGCCTGTCATTTAACTATGGCTACACCTTC.

The chain combines TRBV9 with TRBJ1-5, with D tentatively TRBD1 (6 bases). The germline V gene has CDR1 SGDLS and CDR2 YYNGEE. V dropped 3 bases and J dropped 6 bases, with 16 bases sitting between them. The CDR3 has 15 residues. The CDR3 DNA follows: TGTGCCAGCAGCGCGACAGGTACGATCGGTCAGCCCCAGCATTTT. Translation gives CASSATGTIGQPQHF.

The rearrangement links TRBV7-3 to TRBJ1-3, with D perhaps TRBD1 (5 bases). The ends were cut back, 4 bases at V and 4 bases at J, with 17 bases in the middle. Germline CDR1 reads SGHTA; CDR2 reads FQGTGA. There are 16 residues in the CDR3. CDR3 nucleotides: TGTGCCAGCAGCTCCCCTAACGGGGCTCGAGGAAACACCATATATTTT. Translating gives CASSSPNGARGNTIYF.

The chain links TRBV9 to TRBJ2-5; no clear D gene. Germline V gene sequence: CDR1 SGDLS, CDR2 YYNGEE. V lost 4 bases, J lost 3 bases, and 4 bases lay in between. This CDR3 has 11 amino acids. DNA for the CDR3: TGTGCCAGCAGCCGAAAAGAGACCCAGTACTTC. It yields the protein CASSRKETQYF.

This chain connects TRBV6-5 to TRBJ2-5; 8 nucleotides align to TRBD2. CDR1 and CDR2 from the germline V gene are MNHEY and SVGAGI. This CDR3 has 15 residues. V trimming: 6 bases; J trimming: 1 base; junction bases outside the gene matches: 7. DNA of the CDR3: TGTGCCAGCAGCCGGCAACTAGCGGCCCAAGAGACCCAGTACTTC. Translation gives CASSRQLAAQETQYF.

The rearrangement joins TRBV27 to TRBJ2-7; 8 bases map to TRBD1. The CDR3 is 14 amino acids. The germline CDR1 and CDR2 sequences are MNHEY and SMNVEV (reference sequence). The junction had 5 bases not matched to a gene; V was cut back by 5 bases and J by 2 bases. The CDR3 DNA reads as TGTGCCAGCAGTACCCGGACAGGGCCCTACGAGCAGTACTTC. It is translated as CASSTRTGPYEQYF.

The rearrangement joins TRBV10-3 to TRBJ2-3, with a weak D call TRBD2 (5 bases). The V gene lost 2 bases and the J gene lost 0 bases, with 12 bases spanning the gap. The CDR3 extends over 16 amino acids. Looked up from germline, CDR1 is ENHRY and CDR2 is SYGVKD. The CDR3 loop reads CAISETGRLSTDTQYF. The CDR3 DNA reads as TGTGCCATCAGTGAGACGGGGAGACTTAGCACAGATACGCAGTATTTT.

V usage is TRBV10-1 and J usage is TRBJ2-1; a weak D match, TRBD2 (5 bases). CDR1 WNHNN and CDR2 SYGVQD come from the germline V gene (reference sequence). The V end lost 4 bases, the J end lost 9 bases, and 10 bases lay between the germline ends. This CDR3 has 12 residues. The CDR3 protein is CASSGGGPEQFF. Here the CDR3 DNA reads TGCGCCAGCAGTGGAGGCGGGCCTGAGCAGTTCTTC.

V and J are TRBV18 and TRBJ2-7, with 10 bases identical to TRBD2. Germline V lookup: CDR1 KGHSH, CDR2 LQKENI. J was trimmed by 7 bases and V by 3 bases; bases with no gene match: 6. The CDR3 loop spans 14 amino acids. Here the CDR3 DNA reads TGTGCCAGCTCACCGCTAGCGGGAGACCTTGAGCAGTACTTC. It encodes CASSPLAGDLEQYF.

This chain joins TRBV7-8 and TRBJ2-7; 8 bases map to TRBD1. CDR3 size: 15 residues. Losses at the gene ends were 5 bases for V and 3 bases for J; bases not matched to a gene: 9. CDR1 and CDR2 (germline): SGHVS, FQNEAQ. CDR3 amino acids: CASSTQGGMRYEQYF. Here the CDR3 DNA reads TGTGCCAGCAGCACACAGGGGGGCATGCGCTACGAGCAGTACTTC.

The chain links TRBV19 to TRBJ2-7; perhaps TRBD1 as D (6 bases). This CDR3 comprises 15 residues. The V end lost 3 bases, the J end lost 4 bases, and 16 bases lay between the germline ends. Germline V gene sequence: CDR1 LNHDA, CDR2 SQIVND (reference sequence). The DNA of the CDR3 is TGTGCCAGTAGTATCGGGCCCAGGGGCGGGTACGAGCAGTACTTC. Translated: CASSIGPRGGYEQYF.

V usage is TRBV6-5 and J usage is TRBJ1-1; 11 bases are shared with TRBD1. The V gene end was trimmed by 6 bases and the J gene end by 3 bases; junction bases not matched to a gene: 3. The CDR3 sequence is 14 residues long. Per germline, CDR1 MNHEY and CDR2 SVGAGI. The CDR3 nucleotides read TGTGCCAGCAGATGGACAGGGGGCGACACTGAAGCTTTCTTT. Amino acid sequence: CASRWTGGDTEAFF.

The chain links TRBV2 to TRBJ1-5; maybe TRBD1 (6 bases). V was cut by 7 bases and J by 5 bases, with 12 bases left in between. Germline CDR1 reads SNHLY; CDR2 reads FYNNEI. The CDR3 loop spans 13 amino acids. The CDR3 coding sequence is TGTGCCAGCACCTCCAGGGGTGATCAGCCCCAGCATTTT. Protein sequence: CASTSRGDQPQHF. Looking up the rest from reference TRBV2 and TRBJ1-5 gives the full variable domain: EPEVTQTPSHQVTQMGQEVILRCVPISNHLYFYWYRQILGQKVEFLVSFYNNEISEKSEIFDDQFSVERPDGSNFTLKIRSTKLEDSAMYFCASTSRGDQPQHFGDGTRLSIL.

V is TRBV27 and J is TRBJ2-1; TRBD2 might be the D (5 bases). V lost 4 bases and J 6 bases, leaving 28 bases between the germline ends. The CDR3 has 19 amino acids. CDR1 is MNHEY and CDR2 is SMNVEV in the germline V gene (reference sequence). DNA for the CDR3: TGTGCCAGCAGTTCTACCCCGTTTCTAGCCCTACCCCAAAGCAATGAGCAGTTCTTC. Translation: CASSSTPFLALPQSNEQFF.

This chain uses TRBV10-1 with TRBJ2-1; tentatively, D is TRBD1 or TRBD2 (5 bases each). V was shortened by 5 bases and J by 6 bases, with 32 bases between the two germline ends. CDR1 and CDR2 (germline): WNHNN, SYGVQD (reference sequence). The CDR3 length is 20 residues. CDR3 sequence (DNA): TGCGCCAGCAGTTCCGGACAAACTGGTCTAAACGGACTCTTTAGCAATGAGCAGTTCTTC. As protein: CASSSGQTGLNGLFSNEQFF.